This T cell receptor beta chain came from a study of Ad26.COV2.S vaccination and SARS-CoV-2 variants. In its sample, this clone was seen once. Treatment described: around 19 received Ad26.COV2.S at low or high dose, single or two shots; 5 received placebo; per-sample allocation not given. At day 63 after the first vaccine or placebo injection, samples were drawn. Sequencing was performed with immunoSEQ multiplex PCR; in TCRdb, only in-frame clones are kept and a portion is missing. Here the sample spans around 450,000 clones, nearly 90% being singletons. The specimen was peripheral blood, collected in a trial of Ad26.COV2.S vaccine versus placebo. The sequence derives from a person aged 18-65 years who received the Ad26.COV2.S COVID-19 vaccine or a placebo.

The CDR3 DNA sequence: TGTGCCATCAGAGACAGGACGGAACACACTGAAGCTTTCTTT. Protein sequence: CAIRDRTEHTEAFF. The rearrangement joins TRBV10-3 to TRBJ1-1; a possible D gene is TRBD1 (6 bases). Germline V gene data show CDR1 as ENHRY and CDR2 as SYGVKD. The CDR3 totals 14 residues. The germline V and J ends were trimmed by 6 bases and 3 bases, with 14 bases remaining between them.